This is a list of T cell receptor beta chains from one sample in a study of cytomegalovirus exposure and HLA in healthy donors. Generated by immunoSEQ multiplex PCR, the TCRdb table keeps only in-frame clones and is missing some. There are about 120,000 clones in the sample; less than 85% occur only once, and about 20% lies in the top ten. Sequencing was done on a sample of PBMCs. These receptors were taken from a man aged 18 to 30 in good health and CMV-seropositive. Both conserved end residues are trimmed from each CDR3.

V: TRBV19; J: TRBJ2-1; CDR3: ASSISQGSYNEQF
V: TRBV5-6; J: TRBJ2-2; CDR3: ASSLWDRPRAGELF
V: TRBV19; J: TRBJ2-3; CDR3: ASSIRSGTPLARTDTQY
V: TRBV2; J: TRBJ1-1; CDR3: TSSDRETTEAF
V: TRBV27; J: TRBJ2-1; CDR3: ASSYSVTYNEQF
V: TRBV6-5; J: TRBJ1-1; CDR3: ASKVAGPVNTEAF
V: TRBV6-1; J: TRBJ1-5; CDR3: ASSEGLVGNQPQH
V: TRBV15; J: TRBJ1-2; CDR3: ATSTTFGFGGYT
V: TRBV7-8; J: TRBJ1-1; CDR3: ASSFPRGGGNTEAF
V: TRBV29-1; J: TRBJ1-1; CDR3: SVGLSGDEAF
V: TRBV28; J: TRBJ1-3; CDR3: ASKHDRVAGNTIY
V: TRBV2; J: TRBJ2-5; CDR3: ASSVPLGGGRQETQY
V: TRBV7-3; J: TRBJ1-1; CDR3: ASRSEDRDTEAF
V: TRBV7-6; J: TRBJ2-2; CDR3: ASSPRTGTNTGELF
V: TRBV11-2; J: TRBJ1-1; CDR3: ASSLMRMAEAF
V: TRBV6-5; J: TRBJ1-5; CDR3: ASSRTGGYNQPQH
V: TRBV12-5; J: TRBJ2-1; CDR3: ASGLGAVVSEQF
V: TRBV7-9; J: TRBJ2-2; CDR3: ATPTTGGAGTGELF
V: TRBV20-1; J: TRBJ1-2; CDR3: IIQDPYGYT
V: TRBV7-8; J: TRBJ2-3; CDR3: ASSLWSVGSTDTQY
V: TRBV11-2; J: TRBJ2-3; CDR3: ASSSVGATDTQY
V: TRBV7-6; J: TRBJ1-1; CDR3: ASSMRDLNTEAF
V: TRBV4-2; J: TRBJ1-6; CDR3: ASRSPLESNSPLH
V: TRBV6-5; J: TRBJ1-2; CDR3: ASSRGADYGYT
V: TRBV4-1; J: TRBJ2-6; CDR3: ASSRSGDSGANVLT
V: TRBV10-1; J: TRBJ1-6; CDR3: ASSGTGVNSPLH
V: TRBV9; J: TRBJ1-1; CDR3: ASSPRE
V: TRBV2; J: TRBJ2-7; CDR3: ASSGGGEQY
V: TRBV5-4; J: TRBJ2-3; CDR3: ASSFRGPSTDTQY
V: TRBV7-9; J: TRBJ2-3; CDR3: ASSSRTRGDTQY
V: TRBV29-1; J: TRBJ1-1; CDR3: SVEDLKAISKTEMNTEAF
V: TRBV6-1; J: TRBJ2-3; CDR3: ASSRTGTDTQY
V: TRBV2; J: TRBJ2-1; CDR3: ASSRTSGDNEQF
V: TRBV6-6; J: TRBJ1-2; CDR3: ASSLDRNNYGYT
V: TRBV23-1; J: TRBJ1-2; CDR3: ASRRISDGYT
V: TRBV4-2; J: TRBJ2-3; CDR3: ASSPLEGETDTQY
V: TRBV2; J: TRBJ2-2; CDR3: ASSATHWTGGRTGELF
V: TRBV7-6; J: TRBJ1-1; CDR3: ASSLGDSRTEAF
V: TRBV27; J: TRBJ2-5; CDR3: ASRTTGGEETQY
V: TRBV15; J: TRBJ1-4; CDR3: ATSREGVEGGEKLF
V: TRBV7-9; J: TRBJ1-1; CDR3: ASNPGGGLAF
V: TRBV4-2; J: TRBJ2-1; CDR3: ASSLNPGLAGYYNEQF
V: TRBV6-1; J: TRBJ2-7; CDR3: ASSAQVSYEQY
V: TRBV10-3; J: TRBJ1-2; CDR3: AISEPGPHYGYT
V: TRBV4-1; J: TRBJ1-4; CDR3: ASSQDQDWKLF
V: TRBV30; J: TRBJ2-5; CDR3: AWSVTGRETQY
V: TRBV5-1; J: TRBJ2-7; CDR3: ASSLSPAGGSYEQY
V: TRBV6-1; J: TRBJ2-1; CDR3: ASSDWEGPGDEQF
V: TRBV27; J: TRBJ2-7; CDR3: ASSSDDPFLAGRSYEQY
V: TRBV28; J: TRBJ2-7; CDR3: ASSPPGGAGEQY
V: TRBV9; J: TRBJ2-7; CDR3: ASSVGDSPYEQY
V: TRBV7-3; J: TRBJ2-3; CDR3: ASSSFPTDTQY
V: TRBV19; J: TRBJ2-5; CDR3: ASSPPSGGRETQY
V: TRBV9; J: TRBJ2-5; CDR3: ASSGGREWRQETQY
V: TRBV28; J: TRBJ1-1; CDR3: ASIPPTGAAF
V: TRBV5-6; J: TRBJ2-3; CDR3: ASSSGQGNTDTQY